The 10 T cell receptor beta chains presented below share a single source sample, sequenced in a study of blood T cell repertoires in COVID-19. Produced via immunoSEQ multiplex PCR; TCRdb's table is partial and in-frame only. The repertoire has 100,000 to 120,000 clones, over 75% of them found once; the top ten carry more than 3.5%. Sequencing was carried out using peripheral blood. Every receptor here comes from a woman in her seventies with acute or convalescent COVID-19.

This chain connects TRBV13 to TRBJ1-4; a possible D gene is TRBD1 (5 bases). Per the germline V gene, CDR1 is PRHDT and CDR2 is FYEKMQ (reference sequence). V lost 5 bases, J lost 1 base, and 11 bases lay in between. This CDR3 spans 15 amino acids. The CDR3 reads CASSRRGETNEKLFF. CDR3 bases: TGTGCCAGCAGCCGACGGGGGGAAACTAATGAAAAACTGTTTTTT.

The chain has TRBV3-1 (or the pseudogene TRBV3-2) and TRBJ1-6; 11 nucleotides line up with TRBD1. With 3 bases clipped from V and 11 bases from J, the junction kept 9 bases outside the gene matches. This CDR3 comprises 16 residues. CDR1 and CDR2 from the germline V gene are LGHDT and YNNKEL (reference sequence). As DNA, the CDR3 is TGTGCCAGCAGCCAGACTACGGGACAGGGGGGTCCACCCCTCCACTTT. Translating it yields CASSQTTGQGGPPLHF.

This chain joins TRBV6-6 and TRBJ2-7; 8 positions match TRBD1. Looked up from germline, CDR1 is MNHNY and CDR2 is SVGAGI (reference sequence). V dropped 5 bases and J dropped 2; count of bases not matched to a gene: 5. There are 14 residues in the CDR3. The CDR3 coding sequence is TGTGCCAGCAGTCCGCAACAGGGGGCCTACGAGCAGTACGTC. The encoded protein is CASSPQQGAYEQYV.

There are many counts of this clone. The chain's CDR3 is CASSYAPGLAGDVTDTQYF. The CDR3 DNA reads TGCGCCAGCAGCTATGCGCCGGGACTAGCGGGAGATGTAACAGATACGCAGTATTTT. The chain employs TRBV5-1 and TRBJ2-3; TRBD2 matches at 14 bases. Germline V gives CDR1 SGHRS, CDR2 YFSETQ. There are 19 residues in the CDR3. V lost 3 bases, J lost 3 bases, and 12 bases stayed unmatched.

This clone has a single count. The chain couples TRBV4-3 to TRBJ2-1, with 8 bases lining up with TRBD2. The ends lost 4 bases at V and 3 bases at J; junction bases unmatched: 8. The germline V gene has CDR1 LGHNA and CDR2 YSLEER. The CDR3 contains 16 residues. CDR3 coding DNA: TGCGCCAGCAGCCTATCGCCGGGACTAGGCTACAATGAGCAGTTCTTC. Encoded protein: CASSLSPGLGYNEQFF.

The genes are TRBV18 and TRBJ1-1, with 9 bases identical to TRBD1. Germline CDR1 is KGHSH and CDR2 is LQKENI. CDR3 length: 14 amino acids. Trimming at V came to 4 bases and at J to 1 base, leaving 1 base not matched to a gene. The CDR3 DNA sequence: TGTGCCAGCTCACGGGACAGGGAGAACACTGAAGCTTTCTTT. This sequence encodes CASSRDRENTEAFF.

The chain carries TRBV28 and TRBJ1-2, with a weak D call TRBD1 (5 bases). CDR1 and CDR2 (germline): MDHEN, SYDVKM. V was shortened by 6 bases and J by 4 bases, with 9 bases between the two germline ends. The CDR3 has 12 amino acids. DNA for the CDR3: TGTGCCAGCAGGGAGGGGCCCTATGGCTACACCTTC. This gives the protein CASREGPYGYTF.

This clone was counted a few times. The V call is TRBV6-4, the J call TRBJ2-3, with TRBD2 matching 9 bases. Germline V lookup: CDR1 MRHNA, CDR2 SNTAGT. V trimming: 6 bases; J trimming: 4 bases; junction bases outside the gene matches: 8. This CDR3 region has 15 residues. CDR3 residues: CASRVSGGPPDTQYF. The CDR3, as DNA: TGTGCCAGCAGAGTTAGCGGGGGCCCCCCAGATACGCAGTATTTT.

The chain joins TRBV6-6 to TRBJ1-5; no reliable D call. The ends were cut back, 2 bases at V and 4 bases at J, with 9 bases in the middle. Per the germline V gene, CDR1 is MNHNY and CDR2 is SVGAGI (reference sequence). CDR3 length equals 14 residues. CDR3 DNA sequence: TGTGCCAGCAGTTACCCCGAGAAGAATCAGCCCCAGCATTTT. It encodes CASSYPEKNQPQHF.

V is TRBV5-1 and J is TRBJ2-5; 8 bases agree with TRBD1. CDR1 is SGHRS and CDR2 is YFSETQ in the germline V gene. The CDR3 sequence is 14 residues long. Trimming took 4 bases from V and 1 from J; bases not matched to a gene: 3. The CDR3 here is CASSLQGVQETQYF. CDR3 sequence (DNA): TGCGCCAGCAGCCTACAGGGGGTCCAAGAGACCCAGTACTTC.